The 31 T cell receptor beta chains below all came from one sample that was sequenced in a study of blood T cell repertoires in COVID-19. The repertoire was sequenced with immunoSEQ multiplex PCR; TCRdb's copy has only in-frame clones and lacks some. The sample lists 200,000 to 300,000 clones; approximately 86% were seen once. The sequencing input was PBMCs or T cells enriched from blood (not recorded which). These receptors originate from a woman in her 40s with acute COVID-19.

The chain combines TRBV7-3 with TRBJ1-1; TRBD1 aligns across 8 bases. Germline trimming cut 5 bases from V and 0 bases from J; bases unmatched to any gene: 11. The CDR3 contains 17 residues. The germline CDR1 and CDR2 sequences are SGHTA and FQGTGA. CDR3 DNA sequence: TGTGCCAGCAGCCCCAACGCCGGGACAGGCATGAACACTGAAGCTTTCTTT. It translates to CASSPNAGTGMNTEAFF.

This clone was seen a single time. This chain links TRBV11-3 with TRBJ2-3; 8 nucleotides match TRBD2. The CDR3 runs 16 residues. Trimming at V came to 1 base and at J to 3 bases, leaving 6 bases not matched to a gene. The germline V gene encodes CDR1 SGHNT and CDR2 YENEEA. CDR3 loop: CASSLGLREETDTQYF. DNA for the CDR3: TGTGCCAGCAGCTTAGGCTTGCGGGAGGAAACAGATACGCAGTATTTT.

CDR3 loop: CASSETSGRASQYF. The DNA for the CDR3 is TGTGCCAGCAGCGAGACTAGCGGGAGGGCCTCGCAGTACTTC. The V gene is TRBV2, the J gene TRBJ2-7; 14 bases fit TRBD2. The germline CDR1 and CDR2 sequences are SNHLY and FYNNEI. The CDR3 covers 14 residues. J lost 9 bases, V lost 6 bases, and 7 bases had no gene match. The full variable domain, its missing parts supplied by reference TRBV2 and TRBJ2-7, is EPEVTQTPSHQVTQMGQEVILRCVPISNHLYFYWYRQILGQKVEFLVSFYNNEISEKSEIFDDQFSVERPDGSNFTLKIRSTKLEDSAMYFCASSETSGRASQYFGPGTRLTVT.

This clone was seen just once. The chain joins TRBV5-1 to TRBJ2-1; a possible D gene is TRBD2 (6 bases). Looked up from germline, CDR1 is SGHRS and CDR2 is YFSETQ. The CDR3 is 15 amino acids. V was clipped by 6 bases and J by 4 bases, with 17 bases between them. The CDR3 region is CASTRSREKYNEQFF. CDR3 nucleotides: TGCGCCAGCACTCGGAGCCGGGAGAAGTACAATGAGCAGTTCTTC. Using reference TRBV5-1 and TRBJ2-1 for the parts outside the CDR3, the full variable domain is KAGVTQTPRYLIKTRGQQVTLSCSPISGHRSVSWYQQTPGQGLQFLFEYFSETQRNKGNFPGRFSGRQFSNSRSEMNVSTLELGDSALYLCASTRSREKYNEQFFGPGTRLTVL.

The J gene is TRBJ1-1, the V gene TRBV4-1, with TRBD1 matching 8 bases. Trimming at V came to 4 bases and at J to 1 base, leaving 2 bases not matched to a gene. This CDR3 comprises 14 residues. Germline-derived CDR1 and CDR2 are MGHRA and YSYEKL. CDR3 loop: CASSPDRENTEAFF. The CDR3 bases are TGCGCCAGCAGCCCGGACAGGGAGAACACTGAAGCTTTCTTT.

This chain uses TRBV11-3 with TRBJ2-7; the match to TRBD2 covers 10 bases. The junction had 3 bases not matched to a gene; V was cut back by 5 bases and J by 5 bases. Germline V gene data show CDR1 as SGHNT and CDR2 as YENEEA. This CDR3 spans 13 amino acids. The CDR3 sequence: CASSILAGHEQYF. In DNA, the CDR3 is TGTGCCAGCAGCATACTAGCGGGACACGAGCAGTACTTC.

This clone was seen many times. This chain joins TRBV27 and TRBJ2-1; 7 bases are shared with TRBD2. The V and J ends lost 6 bases and 3 bases, in that order; junction bases with no gene match: 11. In germline, CDR1 is MNHEY, CDR2 SMNVEV (reference sequence). This CDR3 comprises 16 residues. In DNA, the CDR3 is TGTGCCAGCAGCCCGTCCGCCGGGAGGATCTACAATGAGCAGTTCTTC. It translates to CASSPSAGRIYNEQFF.

This chain joins TRBV2 and TRBJ1-1; D gene unclear. Trimming stripped 1 base from V and 4 bases from J, with 10 bases between. Germline assignment: CDR1 SNHLY and CDR2 FYNNEI. CDR3 length: 14 amino acids. CDR3: CASSEGGSSTEAFF. The CDR3, as DNA: TGTGCCAGCAGTGAAGGAGGGTCGTCCACTGAAGCTTTCTTT.

The chain carries TRBV6-5 and TRBJ2-7; D perhaps matches TRBD1 (5 bases). This CDR3 is built from 15 residues. Germline values: CDR1 MNHEY, CDR2 SVGAGI. V was shortened by 2 bases and J by 2 bases, with 13 bases between the two germline ends. The CDR3 is CASSYESLGAYEQYF. The CDR3 region has the DNA TGTGCCAGCAGTTACGAGTCCCTAGGGGCCTACGAGCAGTACTTC.

The genes are TRBV15 and TRBJ2-1; 9 bases match TRBD2. CDR1 LNHNV and CDR2 YYDKDF come from the germline V gene (reference sequence). V shed 0 bases, J shed 2 bases, and the junction held 2 bases outside the gene matches. The CDR3 sequence is 16 residues long. The CDR3 reads CATSRDPSGAYNEQFF. CDR3 bases: TGTGCCACCAGCAGAGATCCTAGCGGGGCCTACAATGAGCAGTTCTTC.

This chain joins TRBV3-1 (or the pseudogene TRBV3-2) and TRBJ2-7, with D possibly matching TRBD2 (6 bases). The V gene lost 0 bases and the J gene lost 4 bases, with 13 bases spanning the gap. The CDR3 extends over 15 amino acids. Germline V gives CDR1 LGHDT, CDR2 YNNKEL (reference sequence). CDR3 in DNA: TGTGCCAGCAGCCAAGATCCCGGGAGTGGGTACGAGCAGTACTTC. It yields the protein CASSQDPGSGYEQYF.

This clone was recorded once. The V and J genes are TRBV11-3 and TRBJ2-7, with a weak D call TRBD2 (6 bases). The CDR3 spans 13 residues. From germline, CDR1 is SGHNT and CDR2 YENEEA. With 11 bases removed from V and 2 bases from J, the gap between germline ends came to 16 bases. This CDR3 is CAGSSSGPYEQYF. CDR3 DNA sequence: TGTGCCGGGTCTAGTAGCGGCCCCTACGAGCAGTACTTC.

This chain links TRBV30 with TRBJ2-7, with TRBD2 identical over 9 bases. CDR1 and CDR2 (germline): GTSNPN, SVGIG (reference sequence). This CDR3 has 15 amino acids. The V gene end was trimmed by 4 bases and the J gene end by 6 bases; junction bases not matched to a gene: 13. CDR3 protein: CAWKQLSGRAGEQYF. The DNA for the CDR3 is TGTGCCTGGAAACAACTTAGCGGGAGAGCCGGCGAGCAGTACTTC.

This chain connects TRBV7-8 to TRBJ2-5; a possible D gene is TRBD1 (5 bases). The CDR3 is 14 residues long. V was trimmed by 0 bases and J by 5 bases, leaving 10 bases between them. Germline loops: CDR1 SGHVS, CDR2 FQNEAQ. CDR3 region: CASSLARASETQYF. CDR3 sequence (DNA): TGTGCCAGCAGCTTAGCCAGGGCTAGTGAGACCCAGTACTTC.

The chain combines TRBV7-8 with TRBJ2-1, with TRBD1 identical over 7 bases. The length of the CDR3 is 17 residues. Germline V gene sequence: CDR1 SGHVS, CDR2 FQNEAQ. With 1 base clipped from V and 0 bases from J, the junction kept 6 bases outside the gene matches. The CDR3 spells CASSLGDRISSYNEQFF. The CDR3 DNA follows: TGTGCCAGCAGCTTAGGGGACAGAATTAGCTCCTACAATGAGCAGTTCTTC.

This CDR3 is CASSSGSGGYTF. CDR3 DNA sequence: TGTGCCAGCAGCTCAGGGTCTGGAGGCTACACCTTC. The V call is TRBV11-3, the J call TRBJ1-2, with D tentatively TRBD1 (5 bases). V was trimmed by 4 bases and J by 8 bases, leaving 11 bases between them. Germline values: CDR1 SGHNT, CDR2 YENEEA. CDR3 size: 12 residues.

This chain joins TRBV5-1 and TRBJ2-7, with a tentative D call TRBD1 (5 bases). V lost 0 bases to trimming and J lost 3 bases, with 7 bases between them. Germline V gene data show CDR1 as SGHRS and CDR2 as YFSETQ. This CDR3 contains 13 residues. The CDR3 DNA reads as TGCGCCAGCAGCTTGGTTAGGGGCTACGAGCAGTACTTC. Translating it yields CASSLVRGYEQYF.

The chain has TRBV5-6 and TRBJ2-2; 7 bases align to TRBD1. The ends lost 4 bases at V and 6 bases at J; junction bases unmatched: 9. Germline-derived CDR1 and CDR2 are SGHDT and YYEEEE. This CDR3 region has 15 residues. As DNA, the CDR3 is TGTGCCAGCAGCCCTGACAGGGTAGGCGCCGGGGAGCTGTTTTTT. Protein: CASSPDRVGAGELFF. Looking up the rest from reference TRBV5-6 and TRBJ2-2 gives the full variable domain: DAGVTQSPTHLIKTRGQQVTLRCSPKSGHDTVSWYQQALGQGPQFIFQYYEEEERQRGNFPDRFSGHQFPNYSSELNVNALLLGDSALYLCASSPDRVGAGELFFGEGSRLTVL.

V gene TRBV6-2 or TRBV6-3 combines with J gene TRBJ2-1; TRBD2 matches 10 bases. The CDR3 loop spans 15 amino acids. V shed 4 bases, J shed 4 bases, and the junction held 4 bases outside the gene matches. Looked up from germline, CDR1 is MNHEY and CDR2 is SVGEGT. CDR3 protein: CASSLIAGGYNEQFF. CDR3 in DNA: TGTGCCAGCAGTTTAATAGCGGGAGGATACAATGAGCAGTTCTTC.

In its sample, this clone was seen a few times. V and J are TRBV5-1 and TRBJ2-3; 10 positions agree with TRBD2. Unmatched junction bases numbered 2, after V lost 3 bases and J lost 1 base. The CDR3 totals 15 residues. Germline assignment: CDR1 SGHRS and CDR2 YFSETQ. The CDR3 reads CASSSGTSGTDTQYF. CDR3 nucleotide sequence: TGCGCCAGCAGCTCCGGGACTAGCGGCACAGATACGCAGTATTTT.

J is TRBJ2-7 and V is TRBV3-1 (or the pseudogene TRBV3-2); the match to TRBD2 covers 8 bases. Losses at the gene ends were 9 bases for V and 4 bases for J; bases not matched to a gene: 11. This CDR3 contains 14 residues. In germline, CDR1 is LGHDT, CDR2 YNNKEL (reference sequence). The CDR3 reads CASVSGSGSYEQYF. As DNA, the CDR3 is TGTGCCAGTGTATCGGGGAGCGGGAGTTACGAGCAGTACTTC.

This chain uses TRBV15 with TRBJ2-7; D perhaps matches TRBD1 (5 bases). Trimming shortened V by 0 bases and J by 3 bases, and 15 bases separated the two germline ends. Germline V gene sequence: CDR1 LNHNV, CDR2 YYDKDF (reference sequence). CDR3 length: 16 amino acids. The chain's CDR3 is CATSRDRRTNNYEQYF. CDR3 bases: TGTGCCACCAGCAGAGATCGGCGGACAAACAACTACGAGCAGTACTTC.

The chain has TRBV5-1 and TRBJ1-3; D may be TRBD1 (6 bases). The length of the CDR3 is 16 residues. The V end lost 0 bases, the J end lost 2 bases, and 12 bases lay between the germline ends. Germline loops: CDR1 SGHRS, CDR2 YFSETQ. CDR3 sequence (DNA): TGCGCCAGCAGCTTGGGCCCCCCAGGGGCTGGAAACACCATATATTTT. This gives the protein CASSLGPPGAGNTIYF. The entire variable domain, with the rest obtained from reference TRBV5-1 and TRBJ1-3, is as follows: KAGVTQTPRYLIKTRGQQVTLSCSPISGHRSVSWYQQTPGQGLQFLFEYFSETQRNKGNFPGRFSGRQFSNSRSEMNVSTLELGDSALYLCASSLGPPGAGNTIYFGEGSWLTVV.

CDR3 protein: CASSGTSDYEQYF. DNA of the CDR3: TGTGCCAGCAGTGGGACTAGCGACTACGAGCAGTACTTC. This chain links TRBV2 with TRBJ2-7; 9 bases match TRBD2. Looked up from germline, CDR1 is SNHLY and CDR2 is FYNNEI. The CDR3 is 13 residues long. The ends lost 4 bases at V and 3 bases at J; junction bases unmatched: 1.

The chain links TRBV29-1 to TRBJ1-1; weak D call: TRBD1 (5 bases). Deletions cut 6 bases from V and 1 base from J, with 12 bases between. Germline CDR1 SQVTM, CDR2 ANQGSEA. CDR3 length: 13 amino acids. The chain's CDR3 is CSVTNQGNTEAFF. DNA of the CDR3: TGCAGCGTCACTAACCAGGGGAACACTGAAGCTTTCTTT.

The rearrangement links TRBV7-8 to TRBJ2-5; D gene uncertain. The V end was cut by 3 bases, the J end by 2 bases, with 7 bases between. Germline loops: CDR1 SGHVS, CDR2 FQNEAQ. The CDR3 is 13 residues long. CDR3 sequence (DNA): TGTGCCAGCAGCTTGGCTGATCAAGAGACCCAGTACTTC. Translated: CASSLADQETQYF. Looking up the rest from reference TRBV7-8 and TRBJ2-5 gives the full variable domain: GAGVSQSPRYKVAKRGQDVALRCDPISGHVSLFWYQQALGQGPEFLTYFQNEAQLDKSGLPSDRFFAERPEGSVSTLKIQRTQQEDSAVYLCASSLADQETQYFGPGTRLLVL.

The V gene is TRBV6-2 or TRBV6-3, the J gene TRBJ1-1, with TRBD1 matching over 7 bases. The CDR3 loop spans 12 amino acids. Germline assignment: CDR1 MNHEY and CDR2 SVGEGT. V lost 2 bases and J lost 10; bases outside the gene matches: 4. This CDR3 is CASSYARGRAFF. DNA for the CDR3: TGTGCCAGCAGTTACGCCAGGGGGAGAGCTTTCTTT.

This clone was observed once. The gene calls are TRBV6-5 and TRBJ2-5, with TRBD2 as a possible D gene (5 bases). CDR1 is MNHEY and CDR2 is SVGAGI in the germline V gene. Trimming cost V 10 bases and J 0 bases, with 9 bases left between them. The CDR3 spans 12 residues. The CDR3 spells CATGRDQETQYF. The CDR3 bases are TGTGCCACCGGGCGGGACCAAGAGACCCAGTACTTC.

This rearrangement joins TRBV4-1 to TRBJ1-4; the match to TRBD1 covers 11 bases. V was clipped by 3 bases and J by 8 bases; unmatched bases: 11. The germline gives CDR1 MGHRA, CDR2 YSYEKL. This CDR3 contains 17 residues. The CDR3 bases are TGCGCCAGCAGCCAGGAATTTCCCGGGACAGGGGGGGAAAAACTGTTTTTT. Its translation: CASSQEFPGTGGEKLFF.

With respect to this clone: Other DNA variants within this sample encode the same CDR3. CDR3 bases: TGTGCCAGCAGCGTTGCGGGAGGGGGCAATGAGCAGTTCTTC. This translates into CASSVAGGGNEQFF. The chain combines TRBV9 with TRBJ2-1; TRBD2 agrees at 9 bases. This CDR3 region has 14 residues. CDR1 is SGDLS, CDR2 YYNGEE, per germline. The junction had 3 bases not matched to a gene; V was cut back by 2 bases and J by 6 bases.

V gene TRBV3-1 (or the pseudogene TRBV3-2) combines with J gene TRBJ2-1; D may be TRBD1 (5 bases). Trimming cost V 4 bases and J 8 bases, with 9 bases left between them. This CDR3 comprises 12 residues. Looked up from germline, CDR1 is LGHDT and CDR2 is YNNKEL (reference sequence). CDR3 in DNA: TGTGCCAGCAGCCTCAGGGTTGATGAGCAGTTCTTC. It is translated as CASSLRVDEQFF.